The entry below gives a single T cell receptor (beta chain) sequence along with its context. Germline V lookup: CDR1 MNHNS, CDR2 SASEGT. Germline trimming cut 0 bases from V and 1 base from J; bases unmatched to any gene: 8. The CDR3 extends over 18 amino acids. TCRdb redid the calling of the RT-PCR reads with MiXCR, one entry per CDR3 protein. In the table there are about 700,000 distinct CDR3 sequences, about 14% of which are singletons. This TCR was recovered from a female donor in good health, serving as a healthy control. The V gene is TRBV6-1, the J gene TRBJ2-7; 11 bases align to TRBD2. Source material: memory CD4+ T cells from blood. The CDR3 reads CASSEAISGGASSYEQYF. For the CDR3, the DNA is TGTGCCAGCAGTGAAGCTATTAGCGGGGGGGCCTCTTCCTACGAGCAGTACTTC.